These 13 T cell receptor beta chains share one sample of origin, sequenced in a study of blood T cell repertoires in COVID-19. The assay was immunoSEQ multiplex PCR, and TCRdb's table has in-frame clones only and misses some. This sample has 100,000 to 130,000 clones, with approximately 88% found just once. The sequenced material came from peripheral blood. The receptors shown here come from a human donor in a cohort sampled during active COVID-19.

The chain is built from TRBV5-1 and TRBJ2-7; TRBD2 matches 13 bases. The CDR3 sequence is 18 residues long. Trimming took 2 bases from V and 7 from J; bases not matched to a gene: 15. Germline V CDR1 and CDR2: SGHRS, YFSETQ. The CDR3 protein is CASSFDSPGLAGYGEQYF. CDR3 DNA sequence: TGCGCCAGCAGCTTTGACTCACCGGGACTAGCGGGATACGGTGAGCAGTACTTC.

Only one count was recorded for this clone. V and J are TRBV7-8 and TRBJ2-2; 7 bases line up with TRBD2. The germline V gene has CDR1 SGHVS and CDR2 FQNEAQ. This CDR3 is built from 19 residues. V shed 2 bases, J shed 0 bases, and the junction held 12 bases outside the gene matches. CDR3 nucleotides: TGTGCCAGCAGCTTAAGAGGGTGGGCTAGCGGCCCGAACACCGGGGAGCTGTTTTTT. Translated, it gives CASSLRGWASGPNTGELFF.

This chain connects TRBV5-1 to TRBJ2-1, with no clear D. The V gene's germline CDR1 is SGHRS and CDR2 YFSETQ. Trimming pared 2 bases from V and 1 base from J, leaving 16 bases between. CDR3 length: 17 residues. The CDR3 DNA sequence: TGCGCCAGCAGCTTTCCCAGCGACCCCTCGTCCTACAATGAGCAGTTCTTC. The encoded protein is CASSFPSDPSSYNEQFF. Using reference TRBV5-1 and TRBJ2-1 for the parts outside the CDR3, the full variable domain is KAGVTQTPRYLIKTRGQQVTLSCSPISGHRSVSWYQQTPGQGLQFLFEYFSETQRNKGNFPGRFSGRQFSNSRSEMNVSTLELGDSALYLCASSFPSDPSSYNEQFFGPGTRLTVL.

The chain has TRBV4-2 and TRBJ1-2, with D possibly matching TRBD1 (5 bases). Germline V gene data show CDR1 as LGHNA and CDR2 as YNFKEQ. The V end was cut by 0 bases, the J end by 0 bases, with 14 bases between. The CDR3 has 17 amino acids. The CDR3 spells CASSQEVGGLANYGYTF. CDR3 bases: TGTGCCAGCAGCCAAGAAGTCGGGGGATTAGCTAACTATGGCTACACCTTC.

The chain uses TRBV4-1 and TRBJ2-7; a possible D gene is TRBD1 (5 bases). V was shortened by 0 bases and J by 4 bases, with 13 bases between the two germline ends. Germline V gives CDR1 MGHRA, CDR2 YSYEKL. This CDR3 region has 15 residues. CDR3 amino acids: CASSQEGQVIYEQYF. DNA for the CDR3: TGCGCCAGCAGCCAAGAGGGGCAGGTAATTTACGAGCAGTACTTC.

The V call is TRBV27, the J call TRBJ1-2; D is possibly TRBD1 (6 bases). The CDR3 covers 14 residues. V lost 5 bases and J lost 2, with 12 bases in between. Germline V gives CDR1 MNHEY, CDR2 SMNVEV (reference sequence). CDR3 DNA sequence: TGTGCCAGCAGTCCAAACAGGGTGAACTATGGCTACACCTTC. Protein: CASSPNRVNYGYTF.

DNA of the CDR3: TGTGCCAGCAGTCCCGAGACAGGGCACCAATACGAGCAGTACTTC. Its translation: CASSPETGHQYEQYF. The rearrangement links TRBV28 to TRBJ2-7, with 7 positions matching TRBD1. The V gene's germline CDR1 is MDHEN and CDR2 SYDVKM. This CDR3 has 15 amino acids. V was pared by 5 bases and J by 4 bases, with 11 bases of the junction left unmatched. Combining the CDR3 with reference TRBV28 and TRBJ2-7 gives the whole variable domain DVKVTQSSRYLVKRTGEKVFLECVQDMDHENMFWYRQDPGLGLRLIYFSYDVKMKEKGDIPEGYSVSREKKERFSLILESASTNQTSMYLCASSPETGHQYEQYFGPGTRLTVT.

The rearrangement links TRBV28 to TRBJ2-7, with 8 bases identical to TRBD1. The CDR3 totals 15 residues. The V gene's germline CDR1 is MDHEN and CDR2 SYDVKM. V lost 3 bases and J lost 4; bases outside the gene matches: 8. The CDR3 region is CASSFSGQGTYEQYF. CDR3 bases: TGTGCCAGCAGTTTCTCCGGACAGGGAACTTACGAGCAGTACTTC. The whole variable domain, remainder taken from reference TRBV28 and TRBJ2-7, is DVKVTQSSRYLVKRTGEKVFLECVQDMDHENMFWYRQDPGLGLRLIYFSYDVKMKEKGDIPEGYSVSREKKERFSLILESASTNQTSMYLCASSFSGQGTYEQYFGPGTRLTVT.

The rearrangement links TRBV4-1 to TRBJ1-3, with unresolved D. The CDR3 spans 15 residues. The V gene's germline CDR1 is MGHRA and CDR2 YSYEKL. V was pared by 5 bases and J by 0 bases, with 11 bases between. The CDR3 region is CASSFRLDSGNTIYF. The DNA of the CDR3 is TGCGCCAGCAGCTTTCGACTGGACTCTGGAAACACCATATATTTT.

The chain couples TRBV12-3 or TRBV12-4 to TRBJ1-2; no clear D gene. The CDR3 has 11 residues. The V end was cut by 5 bases, the J end by 5 bases, with 6 bases between. In DNA, the CDR3 is TGTGCCAGCAGTGAGGGATATGGCTACACCTTC. As protein: CASSEGYGYTF.

J is TRBJ1-4 and V is TRBV14; unclear D gene. CDR1 is SGHDN and CDR2 is FVKESK in the germline V gene. CDR3 length: 18 amino acids. V lost 0 bases, J lost 0 bases, and 14 bases lay in between. The CDR3 region has the DNA TGTGCCAGCAGCCAAGAACGCGGGCGAGGGTCAACTAATGAAAAACTGTTTTTT. Its protein product is CASSQERGRGSTNEKLFF.

The rearrangement uses TRBV7-2 and TRBJ2-7; 9 bases line up with TRBD2. Germline assignment: CDR1 SGHTA and CDR2 FQGNSA. The junction had 7 bases not matched to a gene; V was cut back by 2 bases and J by 2 bases. This CDR3 is 16 amino acids long. The CDR3 reads CASSLKGLAGPYEQYF. The CDR3 DNA reads TGTGCCAGCAGCTTAAAGGGCCTAGCGGGGCCCTACGAGCAGTACTTC.

The CDR3 bases are TGTGCCAGCAGCTCCTCTAGCGGGAGGGATAACACCGGGGAGCTGTTTTTT. Translating it yields CASSSSSGRDNTGELFF. The V gene is TRBV11-2, the J gene TRBJ2-2; 12 bases are shared with TRBD2. The CDR3 runs 17 residues. Germline loops: CDR1 SGHAT, CDR2 FQNNGV. Unmatched junction bases numbered 5, after V lost 4 bases and J lost 2 bases.